Below, 2 T cell receptor beta chains from the same sample are listed, as sequenced in a study of blood T cell repertoires in COVID-19. Sequencing used immunoSEQ multiplex PCR; TCRdb keeps in-frame clones, though not all of them. The sample consists of under 250,000 clones, 84% of them appearing once. The sequencing input was peripheral blood. The receptor set was obtained from a woman in her fifties or sixties with active or convalescent COVID-19.

The V gene is TRBV27, the J gene TRBJ1-5; D is unclear. Between the trimmed V and J ends, which lost 5 bases and 5 bases, there was a span of 16 bases. The germline V gene encodes CDR1 MNHEY and CDR2 SMNVEV (reference sequence). CDR3 length: 15 amino acids. The CDR3 DNA reads TGTGCCAGCAGTGCCTATGGGCGCGCACATCAGCCCCAGCATTTT. Translated, it gives CASSAYGRAHQPQHF.

V gene TRBV2 combines with J gene TRBJ1-6, with D perhaps matching TRBD1 (6 bases). V was cut by 6 bases and J by 3 bases, with 9 bases left in between. Germline CDR1 SNHLY, CDR2 FYNNEI. The CDR3 extends over 14 amino acids. This CDR3 reads CASSAQGYNSPLHF. In DNA, the CDR3 is TGTGCCAGCAGCGCACAGGGCTATAATTCACCCCTCCACTTT.